This TCR beta chain was sequenced for a study of cytomegalovirus exposure and HLA in healthy donors. TCRdb's table, derived via immunoSEQ multiplex PCR, lists solely in-frame clones and lacks some. The repertoire consists of about 150,000 clones, with roughly nine tenths occurring once and the leading ten covering 0.6% to 0.8%. General study findings and limits: Some 150 TCR beta chains were listed as cytomegalovirus-associated.

V was trimmed by 5 bases and J by 0 bases, leaving 8 bases between them. There are 14 residues in the CDR3. Germline CDR1 is MNHEY and CDR2 is SMNVEV (reference sequence). In the case of this clone: As yet, its antigen is unknown.

This receptor was taken from a man between 18 and 35 years old in good health and CMV-seronegative. This chain links TRBV27 with TRBJ1-5; D is uncertain. Input material: PBMCs. CDR3 nucleotide sequence: TGTGCCAGCAGTCGGCCAGGTAGCAATCAGCCCCAGCATTTT. Translation: CASSRPGSNQPQHF.